This T cell receptor beta chain is drawn from a study of blood T cell repertoires in COVID-19. Study details: COVID-19 samples collected from the United States, Italy and Spain covered acute and convalescent phases. T cells, B-cell-depleted T cells, or PBMCs supplied cDNA or gDNA.

The method was immunoSEQ multiplex PCR; TCRdb's version includes in-frame clones alone and lacks a portion of them. The table lists tens of thousands of clones, over 65% of them singletons. The CDR3 totals 15 residues. Germline lookup yields CDR1 KGHSH and CDR2 LQKENI. V shed 4 bases and J 1 base; nucleotides not matched to a gene: 5. The sequencing input was peripheral blood. The chain uses TRBV18 and TRBJ1-1; TRBD1 matches at 8 bases. The TCR comes from a woman in her 70s with acute or convalescent COVID-19. The CDR3 DNA reads as TGTGCCAGCTCACTAGGGCAGGGGGCGAACACTGAAGCTTTCTTT. This encodes CASSLGQGANTEAFF.